The entry below describes one T cell receptor beta chain. No antigen is known for it. Other DNA sequences in this specimen translate into the identical CDR3. The data were taken from a study of shared clonotypes between healthy human individuals. Findings and caveats of the study: Clonotypes not shared had lower generation probabilities than those common to all four donors.

There are 13 residues in the CDR3. CDR1 SNHLY and CDR2 FYNNEI come from the germline V gene. Trimming cost V 4 bases and J 6 bases, with 11 bases left between them. Using about 220 ng DNA, 30,000 to 35,000 T cell genomes, the sorted-subset replicate PCRs were run. Sequenced by immunoSEQ multiplex PCR; TCRdb stores in-frame clones only, minus some. The sample lists 2 million to 2.5 million clones; approximately 90% were seen once. This receptor was identified in a young man in good health. Some clones in this sample may be carry-over from other donors' samples. The chain employs TRBV2 and TRBJ2-3; D is unclear. Input material: naive CD4+ T cells from PBMCs. Sample subset: CD45RA+ positively selected. The CDR3 spells CASSAGVGDTQYF. The CDR3 nucleotides read TGTGCCAGCAGTGCTGGGGTTGGGGATACGCAGTATTTT. Filled out from reference TRBV2 and TRBJ2-3, the complete variable domain reads EPEVTQTPSHQVTQMGQEVILRCVPISNHLYFYWYRQILGQKVEFLVSFYNNEISEKSEIFDDQFSVERPDGSNFTLKIRSTKLEDSAMYFCASSAGVGDTQYFGPGTRLTVL.